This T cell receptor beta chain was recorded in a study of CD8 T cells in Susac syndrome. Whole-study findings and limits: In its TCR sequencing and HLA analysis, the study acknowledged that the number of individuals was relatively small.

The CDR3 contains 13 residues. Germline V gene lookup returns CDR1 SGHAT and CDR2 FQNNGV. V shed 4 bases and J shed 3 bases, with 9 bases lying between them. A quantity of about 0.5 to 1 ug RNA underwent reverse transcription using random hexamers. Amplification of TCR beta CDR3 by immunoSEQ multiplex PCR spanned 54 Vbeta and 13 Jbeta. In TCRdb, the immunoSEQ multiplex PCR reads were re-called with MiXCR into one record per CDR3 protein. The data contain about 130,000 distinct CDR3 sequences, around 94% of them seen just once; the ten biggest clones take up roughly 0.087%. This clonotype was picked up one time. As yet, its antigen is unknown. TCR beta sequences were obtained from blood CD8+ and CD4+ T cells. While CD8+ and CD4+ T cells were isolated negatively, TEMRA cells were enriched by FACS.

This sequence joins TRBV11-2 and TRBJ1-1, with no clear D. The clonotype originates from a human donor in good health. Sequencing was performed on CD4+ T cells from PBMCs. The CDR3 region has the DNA TGTGCCAGCAGCTCCCTCCCTGACACTGAAGCTTTCTTT. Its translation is CASSSLPDTEAFF.